This T cell receptor beta chain was captured in a study of HIV-infected patients and healthy controls. Germline-derived CDR1 and CDR2 are MNHNS and SASEGT. There are 14 residues in the CDR3. V lost 3 bases and J lost 4, with 12 bases in between. Turning to this clonotype: The antigen is unknown.

cDNA was made from roughly 500 ng RNA using alpha and beta constant primers. Using multiplexing indices, alpha and beta chain libraries were generated apart by chain-specific third strand synthesis. A single primer pair per chain amplified all rearrangements, with per-molecule barcodes. TCRdb recomputed calls from the 5' RACE reads with MiXCR, one row per CDR3 protein. The top ten hold around 25% of the sample, which has some 6,200 distinct CDR3 sequences, roughly 25% seen once. The repertoire came from unfractionated whole blood and reflected all unsorted peripheral T cells. General observations from the study: Healthy controls carried many MAIT alpha-chain CDR3s, while HIV+ repertoires had few.

The sequence came from an adult with HIV infection. This sample comprised blood, obtained before antiretroviral therapy. This chain connects TRBV6-1 to TRBJ1-1, with a tentative D call TRBD1 (5 bases). CDR3 bases: TGTGCCAGCAGTGAGGCCAGGGAGTCCACTGAAGCTTTCTTT. It is translated as CASSEARESTEAFF.